This T cell receptor (beta chain) is from a study of T cell responses to AZD1222 COVID-19 vaccine. Sequenced by immunoSEQ multiplex PCR; TCRdb stores in-frame clones only, minus some. The sample has about 140,000 clones; roughly 91% are singletons. For this clone: Its antigen is not known.

V was pared by 6 bases and J by 8 bases, with 18 bases between. Germline lookup yields CDR1 KGHDR and CDR2 SFDVKD. This CDR3 contains 14 residues. Study observations and caveats: Unmutated variant regions are reportedly the target of nearly half of TCRs that are spike-specific. Repertoire samples came only from after the peak T cell response. Donors skewed white British and female; clonal diversity was possibly underestimated.

This chain joins TRBV24-1 and TRBJ1-2; D gene ambiguous. The origin of this receptor is an adult who received the AZD1222 COVID-19 vaccine. Sample: peripheral blood, taken 28 days after the second AZD1222 dose. CDR3 protein: CATSSRETDSGYTF. As DNA, the CDR3 is TGTGCCACCAGTTCCCGAGAAACCGACTCCGGCTACACCTTC.